This T cell receptor (beta chain) stems from a study of patients and donors after allogeneic stem cell transplantation. Per germline, CDR1 SGHTA and CDR2 FQGNSA. There are 16 residues in the CDR3. The V end was cut by 4 bases, the J end by 8 bases, with 21 bases between. From the RT-PCR reads, TCRdb called clonotypes with MiXCR, one entry per CDR3 protein. The sample yields about 210,000 distinct CDR3 sequences, more than 35% seen once. Only a few counts were recorded for this clonotype. The chain employs TRBV7-2 and TRBJ2-4; maybe TRBD2 (5 bases). The TCR comes from a human donor who was either an allogeneic HSCT recipient or a stem cell or donor lymphocyte infusion donor (not recorded which). It is not recorded whose cells these are; they may come from a transplant donor. Material: blood, either unsorted or a sorted T cell fraction (not recorded which). This CDR3 reads CASSSNGVESKDIQYF. In nucleotides, the CDR3 is TGTGCCAGCAGCTCAAACGGGGTCGAAAGTAAAGACATTCAGTACTTC.